This record looks at one TCR beta chain sequence and its context. What it recognizes is unknown. V lost 6 bases, J lost 7 bases, and 10 bases stayed unmatched. CDR3 size: 16 residues. CDR1 is KGHDR and CDR2 is SFDVKD in the germline V gene. The data are from a study of identical twins. Notes on the study in general: Instead of following the same donors, the conclusions were based on cross-sectional statistical analysis.

TCRdb reprocessed the 5' RACE reads via MiXCR and lists one record per CDR3 protein. The sample includes about 530,000 distinct CDR3 sequences, approximately 20% seen only once; the top ten take more than 0.4%. This sample was shared with a second study, whose subject was yellow fever vaccine responses in identical twins.

The chain has TRBV24-1 and TRBJ2-2; TRBD2 agrees at 10 bases. The sample taken for sequencing was CD4+ T cells sorted from blood. This clonotype was obtained from a woman aged 18 to 35 in good health. CDR3 amino acids: CATSSSSGRTGGELFF. For the CDR3, the DNA is TGTGCCACCAGTTCGTCTAGCGGGAGAACGGGCGGGGAGCTGTTTTTT.